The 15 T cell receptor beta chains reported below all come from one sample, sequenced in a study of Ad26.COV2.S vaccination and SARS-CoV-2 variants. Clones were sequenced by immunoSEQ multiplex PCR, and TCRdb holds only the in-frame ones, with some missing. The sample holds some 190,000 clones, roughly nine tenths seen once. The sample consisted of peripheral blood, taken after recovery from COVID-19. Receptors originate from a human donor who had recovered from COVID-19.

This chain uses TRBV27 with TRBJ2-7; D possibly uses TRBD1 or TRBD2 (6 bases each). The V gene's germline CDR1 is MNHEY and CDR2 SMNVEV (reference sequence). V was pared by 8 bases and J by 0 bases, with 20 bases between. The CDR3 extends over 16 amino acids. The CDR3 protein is CASAFGAGHLSYEQYF. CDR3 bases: TGTGCCAGCGCCTTTGGGGCGGGACACCTCTCCTACGAGCAGTACTTC.

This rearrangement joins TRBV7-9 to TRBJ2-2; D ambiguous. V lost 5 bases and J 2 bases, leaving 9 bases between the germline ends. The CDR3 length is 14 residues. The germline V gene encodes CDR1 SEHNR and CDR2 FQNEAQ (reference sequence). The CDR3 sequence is CASSLPANTGELFF. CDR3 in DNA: TGTGCCAGCAGCCTTCCCGCCAACACCGGGGAGCTGTTTTTT.

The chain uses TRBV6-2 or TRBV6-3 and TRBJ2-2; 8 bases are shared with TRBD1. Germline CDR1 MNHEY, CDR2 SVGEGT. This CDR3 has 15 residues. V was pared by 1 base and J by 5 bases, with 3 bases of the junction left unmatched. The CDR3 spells CASSYYQGATGELFF. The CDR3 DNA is TGTGCCAGCAGTTACTATCAGGGGGCTACCGGGGAGCTGTTTTTT.

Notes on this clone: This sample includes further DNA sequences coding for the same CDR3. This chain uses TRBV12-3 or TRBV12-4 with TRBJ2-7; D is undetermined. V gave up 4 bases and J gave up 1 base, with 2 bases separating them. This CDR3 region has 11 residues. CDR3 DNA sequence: TGTGCCAGCAGTTCTTCCTACGAGCAGTACTTC. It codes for CASSSSYEQYF.

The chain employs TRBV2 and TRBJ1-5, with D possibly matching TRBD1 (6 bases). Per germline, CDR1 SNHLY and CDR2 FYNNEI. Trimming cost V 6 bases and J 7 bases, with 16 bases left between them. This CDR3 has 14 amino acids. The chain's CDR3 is CASRWTEPNQPQHF. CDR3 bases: TGTGCCAGCAGATGGACAGAACCCAACCAGCCCCAGCATTTT.

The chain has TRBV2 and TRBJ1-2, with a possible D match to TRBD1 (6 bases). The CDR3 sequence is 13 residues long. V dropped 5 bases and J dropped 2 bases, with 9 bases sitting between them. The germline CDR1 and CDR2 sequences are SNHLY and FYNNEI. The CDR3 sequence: CASSPGENYGYTF. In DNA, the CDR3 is TGTGCCAGCAGTCCAGGGGAGAACTATGGCTACACCTTC.

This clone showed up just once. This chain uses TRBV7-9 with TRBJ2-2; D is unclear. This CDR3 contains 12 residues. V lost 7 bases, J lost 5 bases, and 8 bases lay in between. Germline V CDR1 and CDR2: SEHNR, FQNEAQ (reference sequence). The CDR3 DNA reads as TGTGCCAGCACCCACCTAACCGGGGAGCTGTTTTTT. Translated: CASTHLTGELFF.

The CDR3 DNA reads TGTGCCAGCAGTGAAGCAAGAAAGAACGAGCAGTACTTC. Translating it yields CASSEARKNEQYF. The rearrangement links TRBV6-1 to TRBJ2-7, with D unclear. The V and J ends lost 0 bases and 5 bases respectively, with 8 bases between them. This CDR3 has 13 amino acids. Germline values: CDR1 MNHNS, CDR2 SASEGT.

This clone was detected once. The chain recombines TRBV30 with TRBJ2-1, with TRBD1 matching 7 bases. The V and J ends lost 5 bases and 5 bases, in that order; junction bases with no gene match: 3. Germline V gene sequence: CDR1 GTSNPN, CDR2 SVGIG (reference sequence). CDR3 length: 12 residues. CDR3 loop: CAWDRVNNEQFF. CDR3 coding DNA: TGTGCCTGGGACAGGGTCAACAATGAGCAGTTCTTC.

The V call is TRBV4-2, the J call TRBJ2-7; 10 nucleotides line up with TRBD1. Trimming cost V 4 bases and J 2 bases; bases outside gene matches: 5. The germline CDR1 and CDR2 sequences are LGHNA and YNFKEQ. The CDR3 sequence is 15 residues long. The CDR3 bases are TGTGCCAGCAGCCCTCCGGGGACAGGGGCCTACGAGCAGTACTTC. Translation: CASSPPGTGAYEQYF.

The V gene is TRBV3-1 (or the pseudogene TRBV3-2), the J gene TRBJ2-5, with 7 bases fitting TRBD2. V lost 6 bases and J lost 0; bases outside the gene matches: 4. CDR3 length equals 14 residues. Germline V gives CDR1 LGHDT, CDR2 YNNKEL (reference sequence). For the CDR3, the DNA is TGTGCCAGCAGTTGGGAGGGGTACCAAGAGACCCAGTACTTC. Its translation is CASSWEGYQETQYF.

As DNA, the CDR3 is TGTGCCAGCACCCAGACCAACACCGGGGAGCTGTTTTTT. It translates to CASTQTNTGELFF. The chain uses TRBV12-3 or TRBV12-4 and TRBJ2-2; the D is unclear. This CDR3 is 13 amino acids long. V was shortened by 7 bases and J by 2 bases, with 8 bases between the two germline ends.

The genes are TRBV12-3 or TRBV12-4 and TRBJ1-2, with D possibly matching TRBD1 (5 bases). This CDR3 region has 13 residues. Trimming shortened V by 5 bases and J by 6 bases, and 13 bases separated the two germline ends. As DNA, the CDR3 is TGTGCCAGCAGTCCCTCAAGAGGGGATGGCTACACCTTC. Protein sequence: CASSPSRGDGYTF.

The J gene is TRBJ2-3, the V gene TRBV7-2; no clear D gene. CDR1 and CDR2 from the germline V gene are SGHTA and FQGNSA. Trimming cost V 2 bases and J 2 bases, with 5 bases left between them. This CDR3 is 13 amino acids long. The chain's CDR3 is CASSLHNTDTQYF. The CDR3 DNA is TGTGCCAGCAGCTTACACAACACAGATACGCAGTATTTT.

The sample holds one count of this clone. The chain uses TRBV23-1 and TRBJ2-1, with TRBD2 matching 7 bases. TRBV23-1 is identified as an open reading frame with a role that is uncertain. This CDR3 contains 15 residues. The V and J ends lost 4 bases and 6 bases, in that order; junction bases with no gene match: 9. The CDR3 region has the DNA TGCGCCAGCAGTCCCCCGGGGGGATCTGTCAATGAGCAGTTCTTC. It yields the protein CASSPPGGSVNEQFF.